The 21 T cell receptor beta chains given below trace back to one sample, sequenced in a study of CD8 T cells in Susac syndrome. Reverse transcription of roughly 0.45 to 1 ug RNA was performed with random hexamers. TCRdb analysed the immunoSEQ multiplex PCR reads with MiXCR anew, one entry per CDR3 protein. The sample includes 210,000 or so distinct CDR3 sequences, 94% of them seen just once. What was sequenced was CD4+ T cells from PBMCs. The receptors stem from a human donor with Susac syndrome.

The CDR3 DNA sequence: TGTGCCAGCAGCTTAGAGCTGGGGGTGAACAATCAGCCCCAGCATTTT. Its translation is CASSLELGVNNQPQHF. V and J are TRBV7-8 and TRBJ1-5; tentative D call: TRBD1 (5 bases). This CDR3 region has 16 residues. Germline lookup yields CDR1 SGHVS and CDR2 FQNEAQ. Between the trimmed V and J ends, which lost 1 base and 3 bases, there was a span of 13 bases.

Only one count was recorded for this clonotype. The rearrangement uses TRBV5-1 and TRBJ2-1; tentatively, D is TRBD1 (6 bases). CDR1 and CDR2 (germline): SGHRS, YFSETQ. This CDR3 comprises 14 residues. Trimming removed 6 bases from V and 6 bases from J, with 16 bases in between. The CDR3 region is CASILGAAGNEQFF. The CDR3 coding sequence is TGCGCCAGCATATTGGGGGCGGCGGGCAATGAGCAGTTCTTC.

The chain couples TRBV11-2 to TRBJ2-6; no clear D gene. The CDR3 covers 16 residues. V lost 0 bases and J 4 bases, leaving 10 bases between the germline ends. The germline V gene has CDR1 SGHAT and CDR2 FQNNGV. The chain's CDR3 is CASSLDWASGANVLTF. The CDR3 coding sequence is TGTGCCAGCAGCTTAGATTGGGCTTCCGGGGCCAACGTCCTGACTTTC. The full variable domain, in which reference TRBV11-2 and TRBJ2-6 provide the parts outside the CDR3, is EAGVAQSPRYKIIEKRQSVAFWCNPISGHATLYWYQQILGQGPKLLIQFQNNGVVDDSQLPKDRFSAERLKGVDSTLKIQPAKLEDSAVYLCASSLDWASGANVLTFGAGSRLTVL.

This sequence joins TRBV29-1 and TRBJ2-1, with D perhaps matching TRBD1 (7 bases). CDR1 and CDR2 (germline): SQVTM, ANQGSEA. The CDR3 spans 13 residues. V lost 5 bases and J lost 10, with 18 bases in between. The CDR3 sequence: CSVRGQGGGEQFF. DNA for the CDR3: TGCAGCGTTCGGGGGCAGGGGGGAGGAGAGCAGTTCTTC.

The rearrangement links TRBV6-5 to TRBJ2-2; unclear D gene. V was cut by 6 bases and J by 5 bases, with 7 bases left in between. Germline V CDR1 and CDR2: MNHEY, SVGAGI. This CDR3 has 12 residues. CDR3 residues: CASRSATGELFF. CDR3 nucleotides: TGTGCCAGCAGGAGCGCAACCGGGGAGCTGTTTTTT.

The chain has TRBV7-2 and TRBJ2-2, with a possible D match to TRBD1 (5 bases). Germline CDR1 is SGHTA and CDR2 is FQGNSA. The CDR3 runs to 14 residues. Trimming took 2 bases from V and 6 from J, leaving 10 bases between them. CDR3 sequence: CASSLQGRPGELFF. CDR3 in DNA: TGTGCCAGCAGCTTACAGGGTCGGCCCGGGGAGCTGTTTTTT.

This clonotype showed up just once. This rearrangement joins TRBV4-1 to TRBJ2-5; TRBD2 is a possible D gene (5 bases). Trimming pared 1 base from V and 5 bases from J, leaving 17 bases between. Germline-derived CDR1 and CDR2 are MGHRA and YSYEKL. The CDR3 contains 16 residues. CDR3 in DNA: TGCGCCAGCAGCCAAGCTATCGGGCTAGCTTTCGAGACCCAGTACTTC. Protein sequence: CASSQAIGLAFETQYF.

This chain joins TRBV19 and TRBJ2-7; tentatively, D is TRBD1 (6 bases). Germline values: CDR1 LNHDA, CDR2 SQIVND (reference sequence). The germline V and J ends were trimmed by 5 bases and 5 bases, with 13 bases remaining between them. The CDR3 extends over 13 amino acids. The CDR3 protein is CASSVVQGDEQYF. CDR3 nucleotides: TGTGCCAGTAGTGTCGTACAGGGAGACGAGCAGTACTTC.

CDR3 sequence: CSAPSVVFPYNEQFF. The CDR3 DNA reads as TGCAGTGCCCCGAGTGTGGTTTTCCCCTACAATGAGCAGTTCTTC. The J gene is TRBJ2-1, the V gene TRBV20-1; D is uncertain. This CDR3 is 15 amino acids long. Germline V gene sequence: CDR1 DFQATT, CDR2 SNEGSKA (reference sequence). V shed 6 bases and J shed 2 bases, with 17 bases lying between them.

This chain links TRBV12-3 or TRBV12-4 with TRBJ1-2; maybe TRBD1 (5 bases). V gave up 10 bases and J gave up 4 bases, with 19 bases separating them. The CDR3 has 14 residues. Here the CDR3 DNA reads TGTGCCATCCGTGGGACCGAAGTTCGCTATGGCTACACCTTC. It yields the protein CAIRGTEVRYGYTF.

The gene calls are TRBV4-2 and TRBJ2-7; D is perhaps TRBD1 (5 bases). Germline lookup yields CDR1 LGHNA and CDR2 YNFKEQ. The CDR3 loop spans 17 amino acids. Trimming pared 1 base from V and 2 bases from J, leaving 18 bases between. The CDR3 DNA reads TGTGCCAGCAGCCAAGCTCAGGCCGTCGGACAAACCTACGAGCAGTACTTC. Translation gives CASSQAQAVGQTYEQYF.

The rearrangement joins TRBV7-9 to TRBJ1-5; possible D gene TRBD1, 6 bases. Trimming took 1 base from V and 12 from J, leaving 16 bases between them. This CDR3 is built from 14 residues. Germline loops: CDR1 SEHNR, CDR2 FQNEAQ (reference sequence). The CDR3 sequence is CASSLGGAGLDQHF. CDR3 DNA: TGTGCCAGCAGCTTAGGGGGGGCGGGACTGGACCAGCATTTT. The variable domain in full, completed from reference TRBV7-9 and TRBJ1-5, reads DTGVSQNPRHKITKRGQNVTFRCDPISEHNRLYWYRQTLGQGPEFLTYFQNEAQLEKSRLLSDRFSAERPKGSFSTLEIQRTEQGDSAMYLCASSLGGAGLDQHFGDGTRLSIL.

This chain connects TRBV30 to TRBJ1-1, with D perhaps matching TRBD1 (5 bases). The length of the CDR3 is 13 residues. Trimming took off 4 bases at V and 4 bases at J, with 13 bases between the two ends. CDR1 is GTSNPN and CDR2 is SVGIG in the germline V gene (reference sequence). The CDR3 sequence is CAWTSVGTTEAFF. The CDR3 DNA reads TGTGCCTGGACCTCTGTTGGGACCACTGAAGCTTTCTTT.

The V call is TRBV5-6, the J call TRBJ1-6; D call uncertain. Germline V gene lookup returns CDR1 SGHDT and CDR2 YYEEEE. The CDR3 runs 15 residues. The ends were cut back, 0 bases at V and 7 bases at J, with 11 bases in the middle. CDR3 residues: CASSLGAGRNSPLHF. In DNA, the CDR3 is TGTGCCAGCAGCTTGGGGGCAGGACGAAATTCACCCCTCCACTTT.

The genes are TRBV15 and TRBJ2-2, with D perhaps assigned TRBD1 or TRBD2 (5 bases each). Trimming cost V 5 bases and J 4 bases, with 8 bases left between them. CDR3 length: 13 residues. Looked up from germline, CDR1 is LNHNV and CDR2 is YYDKDF (reference sequence). DNA for the CDR3: TGTGCCACCAGCTCAGGGAGCACCGGGGAGCTGTTTTTT. Residues: CATSSGSTGELFF. Full variable domain (rest looked up from reference TRBV15 and TRBJ2-2): DAMVIQNPRYQVTQFGKPVTLSCSQTLNHNVMYWYQQKSSQAPKLLFHYYDKDFNNEADTPDNFQSRRPNTSFCFLDIRSPGLGDTAMYLCATSSGSTGELFFGEGSRLTVL.

This chain joins TRBV19 and TRBJ2-2, with 7 bases identical to TRBD1. The CDR3 extends over 14 amino acids. V was clipped by 6 bases and J by 3 bases; unmatched bases: 4. Germline V gene data show CDR1 as LNHDA and CDR2 as SQIVND (reference sequence). The CDR3 region has the DNA TGTGCCAGTAGCCGACAGGGATACACCGGGGAGCTGTTTTTT. It translates to CASSRQGYTGELFF.

The J gene is TRBJ1-6, the V gene TRBV11-2, with a weak D call TRBD1 (6 bases). CDR3 length: 15 residues. CDR1 is SGHAT and CDR2 is FQNNGV in the germline V gene. V lost 2 bases and J 7 bases, leaving 12 bases between the germline ends. The CDR3 here is CASSLFAGANSPLHF. CDR3 nucleotides: TGTGCCAGCAGCTTATTTGCAGGGGCAAATTCACCCCTCCACTTT.

The chain joins TRBV30 to TRBJ1-1; weak D call: TRBD1 (5 bases). V shed 3 bases and J shed 6 bases, with 11 bases lying between them. CDR3 length equals 12 residues. Germline V gene sequence: CDR1 GTSNPN, CDR2 SVGIG (reference sequence). The CDR3 sequence: CAWRAGFAEAFF. The CDR3 nucleotides read TGTGCCTGGAGGGCAGGGTTTGCTGAAGCTTTCTTT.

The chain couples TRBV3-1 to TRBJ1-1; the match to TRBD1 covers 9 bases. J lost 1 base, V lost 2 bases, and 8 bases had no gene match. The CDR3 extends over 17 amino acids. Looked up from germline, CDR1 is LGHDT and CDR2 is YNNKEL (reference sequence). CDR3 sequence reads: CASSQLGQGQGNTEAFF. The DNA of the CDR3 is TGTGCCAGCAGCCAACTTGGACAGGGGCAGGGGAACACTGAAGCTTTCTTT. Based on the CDR3 plus reference TRBV3-1 and TRBJ1-1, the full variable domain is DTAVSQTPKYLVTQMGNDKSIKCEQNLGHDTMYWYKQDSKKFLKIMFSYNNKELIINETVPNRFSPKSPDKAHLNLHINSLELGDSAVYFCASSQLGQGQGNTEAFFGQGTRLTVV.

The chain employs TRBV20-1 and TRBJ2-1; 8 positions match TRBD1. With V trimmed by 5 bases and J by 5 bases, 11 bases remained unmatched. This CDR3 contains 15 residues. The germline gives CDR1 DFQATT, CDR2 SNEGSKA (reference sequence). This CDR3 is CSASSLTDRDNEQFF. As DNA, the CDR3 is TGCAGTGCTTCTTCCCTCACGGACAGGGACAATGAGCAGTTCTTC.

V is TRBV30 and J is TRBJ2-5; maybe TRBD1 (6 bases). Trimming removed 5 bases at V and 1 base at J, with 11 bases between. This CDR3 has 13 amino acids. The germline V gene encodes CDR1 GTSNPN and CDR2 SVGIG (reference sequence). The CDR3 coding sequence is TGTGCCTGGGGGGGCCTAGCCCAAGAGACCCAGTACTTC. Amino acids: CAWGGLAQETQYF.